This is a list of T cell receptor beta chains from one sample in a study of cytomegalovirus exposure and HLA in healthy donors. The data were produced by immunoSEQ multiplex PCR, yet TCRdb's version contains in-frame clones alone and is incomplete. The sample gives some 130,000 clones, 75% of which show up once; about 3.4% is in the top ten. The sequenced sample was PBMCs. These receptors were taken from a man between 25 and 39 years old in good health and CMV-seronegative. The CDR3 runs from the conserved cysteine through the conserved F or W. The D gene is left open where the match is weak. Size is stated for part of the rows, as once, few or many counts, or as a class when the clone is expanded.

j_call clone_size d_call v_call cdr3_aa cdr3_nt
TRBJ2-7 - TRBD2 TRBV5-1 CASSFSYSGTSGRYEQYF TGCGCCAGCAGCTTCTCCTACTCGGGGACTAGCGGGAGGTACGAGCAGTACTTC
TRBJ1-5 few TRBD1 TRBV2 CASSTGDGNQPQHF TGTGCCAGCAGCACAGGGGACGGCAATCAGCCCCAGCATTTT
TRBJ2-3 - - TRBV11-2 CASSLVARSPDTQYF TGTGCCAGCAGCTTAGTGGCTCGGAGCCCAGATACGCAGTATTTT
TRBJ2-7 - TRBD1 TRBV10-3 CAIRPRTGGDEQYF TGTGCCATCAGGCCCCGGACAGGGGGGGACGAGCAGTACTTC
TRBJ2-7 - TRBD2 TRBV6-1 CASSKGGLAGTGEQYF TGTGCCAGCAGTAAAGGGGGACTAGCGGGGACAGGAGAGCAGTACTTC
TRBJ1-1 - - TRBV9 CASQRGKNTEAFF TGTGCCAGCCAGCGGGGCAAGAACACTGAAGCTTTCTTT
TRBJ1-6 - TRBD1 TRBV19 CASSPTGHNSPLHF TGTGCCAGTAGCCCGACAGGGCATAATTCACCCCTCCACTTT
TRBJ2-4 - TRBD2 TRBV7-2 CASSPGTSSGIQYF TGTGCCAGCAGCCCCGGGACTAGCTCGGGCATTCAGTACTTC
TRBJ2-5 - - TRBV18 CASSPQGETQYF TGTGCCAGCTCACCGCAGGGAGAGACCCAGTACTTC
TRBJ1-3 - TRBD1 TRBV28 CASIPRDRGVAIYF TGTGCCAGCATTCCCCGGGACAGGGGCGTCGCCATATATTTT
TRBJ2-7 few - TRBV21-1 CASGSGTGWREQYF TGTGCCAGCGGATCCGGGACAGGGTGGCGCGAGCAGTACTTC
TRBJ2-1 - - TRBV27 CASSSGTRNNEQFF TGTGCCAGCAGCTCCGGGACTCGCAACAATGAGCAGTTCTTC
TRBJ2-4 - - TRBV30 CAWSRVPGNIQYF TGTGCCTGGTCCCGGGTGCCTGGAAACATTCAGTACTTC
TRBJ2-7 - TRBD1 TRBV7-9 CASSSRTGAYEQYF TGTGCCAGCAGCTCGAGGACAGGGGCCTACGAGCAGTACTTC
TRBJ2-1 - - TRBV29-1 CSVGIRPREYNEQFF TGCAGCGTTGGGATCCGACCACGGGAGTACAATGAGCAGTTCTTC
TRBJ2-7 - TRBD2 TRBV7-9 CASSLALAGEYEQYF TGTGCCAGCAGCTTAGCTTTAGCGGGGGAGTACGAGCAGTACTTC